One and the same sample provided the 32 T cell receptor beta chains below, sequenced in a study of blood T cell repertoires in COVID-19. Method: immunoSEQ multiplex PCR; TCRdb's copy keeps in-frame clones and lacks some. This sample has approximately 13,000 clones, with 73% found just once. The sample consisted of peripheral blood. These TCRs come from a man in his 70s with acute or convalescent COVID-19.

The chain carries TRBV10-3 and TRBJ2-7; 9 bases are shared with TRBD1. Trimming removed 7 bases from V and 5 bases from J; junction bases left unmatched: 12. Germline loops: CDR1 ENHRY, CDR2 SYGVKD. The CDR3 is made up of 15 amino acids. The CDR3 nucleotides are TGTGCCATCAAATCCGCACAGGGGGCGATGAACGAGCAGTACTTC. Encoded protein: CAIKSAQGAMNEQYF.

The genes are TRBV19 and TRBJ1-5; 7 nucleotides align to TRBD1. With V trimmed by 7 bases and J by 6 bases, 3 bases remained unmatched. CDR1 is LNHDA and CDR2 is SQIVND in the germline V gene (reference sequence). The CDR3 spans 12 residues. This CDR3 is CASTNRGQPQHF. In DNA form, the CDR3 reads TGTGCCAGTACCAACAGGGGTCAGCCCCAGCATTTT. Full variable domain (remainder filled in from reference TRBV19 and TRBJ1-5): DGGITQSPKYLFRKEGQNVTLSCEQNLNHDAMYWYRQDPGQGLRLIYYSQIVNDFQKGDIAEGYSVSREKKESFPLTVTSAQKNPTAFYLCASTNRGQPQHFGDGTRLSIL.

The chain joins TRBV7-6 to TRBJ1-6, with TRBD1 matching 7 bases. This CDR3 contains 15 residues. V lost 5 bases and J lost 7; bases outside the gene matches: 8. Germline V CDR1 and CDR2: SGHVS, FNYEAQ. CDR3 amino acids: CASSRTWDSNSPLHF. The CDR3 DNA reads as TGTGCCAGCAGCCGGACCTGGGACAGCAATTCACCCCTCCACTTT.

This clone was counted a single time. The gene calls are TRBV10-1 and TRBJ1-3, with 7 bases matching TRBD1. The V and J ends lost 5 bases and 4 bases, in that order; junction bases with no gene match: 8. CDR3 size: 15 residues. Germline values: CDR1 WNHNN, CDR2 SYGVQD (reference sequence). This CDR3 reads CASSRQGPAGNTIYF. CDR3 in DNA: TGCGCCAGCAGTCGACAGGGTCCGGCCGGAAACACCATATATTTT.

The chain combines TRBV10-3 with TRBJ1-2, with D unclear. This CDR3 contains 12 residues. From germline, CDR1 is ENHRY and CDR2 SYGVKD. The V end was cut by 0 bases, the J end by 5 bases, with 4 bases between. The DNA for the CDR3 is TGTGCCATCAGTGAGTCTCAGTATGGCTACACCTTC. It specifies CAISESQYGYTF.

The chain is built from TRBV11-2 and TRBJ2-3, with D unresolved. V dropped 2 bases and J dropped 4 bases, with 7 bases sitting between them. The CDR3 consists of 13 residues. Germline loops: CDR1 SGHAT, CDR2 FQNNGV. CDR3 bases: TGTGCCAGCAGCTTAAATACGGCAGATACGCAGTATTTT. It encodes CASSLNTADTQYF.

This sequence joins TRBV28 and TRBJ2-7; 9 nucleotides agree with TRBD1. The germline CDR1 and CDR2 sequences are MDHEN and SYDVKM. The CDR3 is made up of 15 amino acids. The junction had 10 bases not matched to a gene; V was cut back by 6 bases and J by 4 bases. CDR3 sequence: CASRPTGQGHYEQYF. The DNA of the CDR3 is TGTGCCAGCAGACCCACGGGACAGGGTCATTACGAGCAGTACTTC.

This rearrangement joins TRBV30 to TRBJ2-3; TRBD2 aligns across 9 bases. Per germline, CDR1 GTSNPN and CDR2 SVGIG (reference sequence). The V segment lost 5 bases and the J segment 5 bases; nucleotides outside the gene matches: 5. The CDR3 is 13 amino acids. CDR3 nucleotide sequence: TGTGCCTGGCGCGGGGGGGGCCTAGATACGCAGTATTTT. Residues: CAWRGGGLDTQYF.

The chain joins TRBV6-5 to TRBJ2-3, with D possibly TRBD2 on 6 matching bases. V shed 4 bases and J shed 5 bases, with 16 bases lying between them. This CDR3 is built from 15 residues. Germline V lookup: CDR1 MNHEY, CDR2 SVGAGI. CDR3 in DNA: TGTGCCAGCAGTTCGGGAGTCGGCTGGCGAGATACGCAGTATTTT. It codes for CASSSGVGWRDTQYF.

This clone was detected only a few times. This chain links TRBV7-8 with TRBJ1-5, with D maybe TRBD1 (5 bases). Germline CDR1 SGHVS, CDR2 FQNEAQ. The V end was cut by 3 bases, the J end by 4 bases, with 22 bases between. This CDR3 has 18 residues. CDR3 in DNA: TGTGCCAGCAGCTTCTCCCCGGGGGGGAGCACTTATAATCAGCCCCAGCATTTT. This codes for CASSFSPGGSTYNQPQHF.

This chain joins TRBV5-1 and TRBJ1-1; D uncertain. The CDR3 sequence is 13 residues long. The germline gives CDR1 SGHRS, CDR2 YFSETQ. The V and J ends lost 2 bases and 5 bases respectively, with 10 bases between them. The CDR3 protein is CASSFPGRTEAFF. The CDR3 nucleotides read TGCGCCAGCAGCTTTCCGGGGAGAACTGAAGCTTTCTTT. The complete variable domain, with remaining parts taken from reference TRBV5-1 and TRBJ1-1, reads KAGVTQTPRYLIKTRGQQVTLSCSPISGHRSVSWYQQTPGQGLQFLFEYFSETQRNKGNFPGRFSGRQFSNSRSEMNVSTLELGDSALYLCASSFPGRTEAFFGQGTRLTVV.

Only a few counts were recorded for this clone. The rearrangement joins TRBV6-5 to TRBJ1-6; D perhaps matches TRBD1 (5 bases). Trimming took off 7 bases at V and 9 bases at J, with 19 bases between the two ends. This CDR3 spans 15 amino acids. Germline V gives CDR1 MNHEY, CDR2 SVGAGI. CDR3 DNA sequence: TGTGCCAGCAAAGGGGAGGTACTGGGGACTTCACCCCTCCACTTT. Amino acids: CASKGEVLGTSPLHF.

The chain couples TRBV7-2 to TRBJ2-5; 11 nucleotides line up with TRBD2. Trimming removed 4 bases from V and 9 bases from J; junction bases left unmatched: 10. The CDR3 is made up of 15 amino acids. The germline gives CDR1 SGHTA, CDR2 FQGNSA. The CDR3, as DNA: TGTGCCAGCAGCTCTAGCGGGGGGCCTTCTGGGGCCCAGTACTTC. It translates to CASSSSGGPSGAQYF.

The chain is built from TRBV2 and TRBJ2-1; the D gene is possibly TRBD2 (6 bases). V gave up 6 bases and J gave up 0 bases, with 12 bases separating them. Germline lookup yields CDR1 SNHLY and CDR2 FYNNEI. This CDR3 is built from 15 residues. CDR3 region: CASRASGFSYNEQFF. As DNA, the CDR3 is TGTGCCAGCAGAGCCAGCGGGTTCTCCTACAATGAGCAGTTCTTC.

This clone is a singleton in its sample. V is TRBV29-1 and J is TRBJ1-4; D not certain. The ends were cut back, 4 bases at V and 8 bases at J, with 11 bases in the middle. Germline V CDR1 and CDR2: SQVTM, ANQGSEA. The CDR3 is made up of 12 amino acids. The CDR3, as DNA: TGCAGCGTTGTCGGTGGGCTCGAAAAACTGTTTTTT. Amino acid sequence: CSVVGGLEKLFF.

This rearrangement joins TRBV28 to TRBJ1-2; a possible D gene is TRBD1 (6 bases). The CDR3 runs to 14 residues. Per germline, CDR1 MDHEN and CDR2 SYDVKM. V dropped 3 bases and J dropped 8 bases, with 16 bases sitting between them. CDR3 loop: CASSLGGGARGYTF. CDR3 bases: TGTGCCAGCAGTTTGGGTGGGGGGGCGCGAGGCTACACCTTC.

The rearrangement joins TRBV9 to TRBJ1-2; 7 nucleotides align to TRBD1. Germline CDR1 and CDR2: SGDLS and YYNGEE. The CDR3 length is 15 residues. The V and J ends lost 0 bases and 2 bases, in that order; junction bases with no gene match: 4. For the CDR3, the DNA is TGTGCCAGCAGCGTAGAGGGGGACAGCAACTATGGCTACACCTTC. This translates into CASSVEGDSNYGYTF.

The chain carries TRBV28 and TRBJ2-7, with D tentatively TRBD1 (6 bases). This CDR3 is 15 amino acids long. Germline V lookup: CDR1 MDHEN, CDR2 SYDVKM. V dropped 4 bases and J dropped 1 base, with 14 bases sitting between them. Here the CDR3 reads CASSSIIGQSYEQYF. The CDR3 DNA sequence: TGTGCCAGCAGTTCTATAATCGGACAGTCCTACGAGCAGTACTTC.

This sequence joins TRBV6-2 or TRBV6-3 and TRBJ1-6; D is possibly TRBD1 (5 bases). Germline V gene lookup returns CDR1 MNHEY and CDR2 SVGEGT. This CDR3 contains 15 residues. The V end was cut by 4 bases, the J end by 10 bases, with 17 bases between. The CDR3 DNA sequence: TGTGCCAGCAGTTCCTCGGAGTTGGGGCGGTCACCCCTCCACTTT. It codes for CASSSSELGRSPLHF.

The gene calls are TRBV30 and TRBJ2-7; 11 bases map to TRBD2. The CDR3 contains 15 residues. Losses at the gene ends were 7 bases for V and 2 bases for J; bases not matched to a gene: 10. From germline, CDR1 is GTSNPN and CDR2 SVGIG (reference sequence). DNA for the CDR3: TGTGCCTTGCTATCGTATAGCGGGGGGGCCTACGAGCAGTACTTC. Translating it yields CALLSYSGGAYEQYF.

The chain recombines TRBV5-1 with TRBJ2-2; tentatively, D is TRBD2 (5 bases). Germline loops: CDR1 SGHRS, CDR2 YFSETQ. CDR3 length: 17 residues. V was shortened by 4 bases and J by 0 bases, with 16 bases between the two germline ends. The CDR3 coding sequence is TGCGCCAGCAGCGAGGGCCTTTCTACCGCGAACACCGGGGAGCTGTTTTTT. This codes for CASSEGLSTANTGELFF.

The chain employs TRBV4-2 and TRBJ2-3; perhaps TRBD1 as D (6 bases). CDR3 size: 19 residues. The V and J ends lost 0 bases and 1 base respectively, with 20 bases between them. Germline values: CDR1 LGHNA, CDR2 YNFKEQ. The CDR3 coding sequence is TGTGCCAGCAGCCAAGAGGGGGCCACATGGGAGTTAGGCACAGATACGCAGTATTTT. Translating it yields CASSQEGATWELGTDTQYF.

The chain has TRBV7-3 and TRBJ2-1, with a tentative D call TRBD1 (6 bases). The V gene lost 1 base and the J gene lost 0 bases, with 10 bases spanning the gap. Per germline, CDR1 SGHTA and CDR2 FQGTGA. The CDR3 totals 16 residues. The DNA of the CDR3 is TGTGCCAGCAGCTTAATGGGGGCGAGCTCCTACAATGAGCAGTTCTTC. This encodes CASSLMGASSYNEQFF.

V and J are TRBV7-2 and TRBJ2-5, with a tentative D call TRBD1 (5 bases). Germline CDR1 SGHTA, CDR2 FQGNSA. There are 15 residues in the CDR3. Trimming cost V 5 bases and J 4 bases, with 17 bases left between them. CDR3 loop: CASSMDMSRVETQYF. Here the CDR3 DNA reads TGTGCCAGCAGCATGGACATGTCTAGGGTAGAGACCCAGTACTTC.

This CDR3 reads CATSRELRQPQHF. The CDR3 DNA is TGTGCCACCAGCAGGGAGTTACGTCAGCCCCAGCATTTT. The J gene is TRBJ1-5, the V gene TRBV15; D call uncertain. V shed 3 bases and J shed 6 bases, with 9 bases lying between them. CDR1 LNHNV and CDR2 YYDKDF come from the germline V gene (reference sequence). There are 13 residues in the CDR3.

J is TRBJ2-7 and V is TRBV4-1; D gene ambiguous. This CDR3 is 15 amino acids long. The germline CDR1 and CDR2 sequences are MGHRA and YSYEKL. The ends were cut back, 0 bases at V and 0 bases at J, with 9 bases in the middle. CDR3 amino acids: CASSQDLLSSYEQYF. The CDR3 nucleotides read TGCGCCAGCAGCCAAGATCTACTAAGCTCCTACGAGCAGTACTTC.

V usage is TRBV5-6 and J usage is TRBJ1-5; the match to TRBD1 covers 7 bases. Looked up from germline, CDR1 is SGHDT and CDR2 is YYEEEE. The length of the CDR3 is 14 residues. With V trimmed by 6 bases and J by 7 bases, 10 bases remained unmatched. The CDR3: CASTSTGSGQPQHF. The DNA of the CDR3 is TGTGCCAGCACATCGACAGGGAGCGGCCAGCCCCAGCATTTT.

This chain uses TRBV11-2 with TRBJ2-1; possibly TRBD2 for D (5 bases). Between the trimmed V and J ends, which lost 1 base and 15 bases, there was a span of 10 bases. This CDR3 has 11 amino acids. In germline, CDR1 is SGHAT, CDR2 FQNNGV. CDR3 sequence reads: CASSLGGPWFF. CDR3 bases: TGTGCCAGCAGCTTAGGCGGGCCCTGGTTCTTC.

This rearrangement joins TRBV7-2 to TRBJ2-2; D may be TRBD1 (5 bases). The CDR3 is made up of 15 amino acids. The V gene lost 1 base and the J gene lost 3 bases, with 9 bases spanning the gap. Germline CDR1 reads SGHTA; CDR2 reads FQGNSA. The CDR3 here is CASSLGRQYTGELFF. In DNA, the CDR3 is TGTGCCAGCAGCTTAGGGCGACAGTACACCGGGGAGCTGTTTTTT.

This clone was seen only a few times. V is TRBV30 and J is TRBJ1-2, with 9 bases lining up with TRBD1. The germline V gene encodes CDR1 GTSNPN and CDR2 SVGIG (reference sequence). J gave up 8 bases and V 8 bases, and 24 bases lay outside the gene matches. The CDR3 contains 17 residues. The CDR3 nucleotides read TGTGCCCGTAAACAGGACAGGGGAATAGGAGCGGGCCGCGGCTACACCTTC. It codes for CARKQDRGIGAGRGYTF.

The rearrangement joins TRBV30 to TRBJ2-2, with D unclear. The V gene lost 3 bases and the J gene lost 7 bases, with 6 bases spanning the gap. The CDR3 has 11 residues. Germline V gene lookup returns CDR1 GTSNPN and CDR2 SVGIG (reference sequence). Here the CDR3 reads CAWSFGGELFF. The CDR3 DNA is TGTGCCTGGAGCTTCGGCGGGGAGCTGTTTTTT.

This chain uses TRBV18 with TRBJ1-5, with TRBD1 matching over 8 bases. V trimming: 3 bases; J trimming: 3 bases; junction bases outside the gene matches: 4. The CDR3 is made up of 15 amino acids. Germline V gene data show CDR1 as KGHSH and CDR2 as LQKENI. As DNA, the CDR3 is TGTGCCAGCTCACCCAGACAGGGGTACAATCAGCCCCAGCATTTT. This translates into CASSPRQGYNQPQHF.